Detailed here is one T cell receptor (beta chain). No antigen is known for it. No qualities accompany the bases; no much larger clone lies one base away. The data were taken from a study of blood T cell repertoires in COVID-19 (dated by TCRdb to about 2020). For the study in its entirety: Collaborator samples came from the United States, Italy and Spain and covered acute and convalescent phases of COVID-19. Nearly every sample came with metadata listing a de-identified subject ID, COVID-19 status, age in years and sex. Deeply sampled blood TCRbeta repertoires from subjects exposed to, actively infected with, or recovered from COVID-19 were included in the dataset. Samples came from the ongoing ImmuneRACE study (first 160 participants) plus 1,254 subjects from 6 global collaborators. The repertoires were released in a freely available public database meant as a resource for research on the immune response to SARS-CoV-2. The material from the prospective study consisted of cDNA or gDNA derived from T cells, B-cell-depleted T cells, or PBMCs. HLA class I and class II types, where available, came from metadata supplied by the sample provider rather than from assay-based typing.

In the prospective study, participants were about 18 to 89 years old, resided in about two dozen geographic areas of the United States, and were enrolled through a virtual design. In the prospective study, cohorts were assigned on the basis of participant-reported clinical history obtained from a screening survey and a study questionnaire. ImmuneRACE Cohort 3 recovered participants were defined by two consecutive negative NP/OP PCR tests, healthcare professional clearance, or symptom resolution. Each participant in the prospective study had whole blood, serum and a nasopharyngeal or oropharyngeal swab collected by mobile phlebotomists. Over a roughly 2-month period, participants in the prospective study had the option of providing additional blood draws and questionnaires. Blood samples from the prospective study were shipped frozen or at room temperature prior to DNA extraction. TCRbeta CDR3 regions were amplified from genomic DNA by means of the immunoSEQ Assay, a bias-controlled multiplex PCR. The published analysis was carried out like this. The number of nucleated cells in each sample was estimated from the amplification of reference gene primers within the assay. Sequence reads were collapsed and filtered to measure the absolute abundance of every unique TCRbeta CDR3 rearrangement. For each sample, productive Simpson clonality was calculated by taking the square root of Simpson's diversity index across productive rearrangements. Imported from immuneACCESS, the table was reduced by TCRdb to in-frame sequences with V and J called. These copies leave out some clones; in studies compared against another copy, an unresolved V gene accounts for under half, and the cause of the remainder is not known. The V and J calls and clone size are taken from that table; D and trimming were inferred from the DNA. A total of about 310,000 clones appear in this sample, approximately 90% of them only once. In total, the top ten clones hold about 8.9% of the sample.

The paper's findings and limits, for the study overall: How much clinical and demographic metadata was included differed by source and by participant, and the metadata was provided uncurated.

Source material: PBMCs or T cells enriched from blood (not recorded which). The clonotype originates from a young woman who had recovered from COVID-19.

The DNA reads TGCGCCAGCAGCTCTAACCGCGGGACAGGGGCGAAGACCGACTCTGGAAACACCATATATTTT. Its translation is CASSSNRGTGAKTDSGNTIYF. The sequence is built from TRBV5-1 and TRBJ1-3, with 10 middle bases fitting TRBD1. The germline V end is reduced by 3 bases and the J end by 0 bases; junction bases left unmatched: 18. The germline V gene encodes CDR1 SGHRS and CDR2 YFSETQ. The CDR3 holds 21 amino acids from the cysteine to the phenylalanine. CDR3 DNA is the only sequence kept; it has 63 bases, read in frame from the first base.